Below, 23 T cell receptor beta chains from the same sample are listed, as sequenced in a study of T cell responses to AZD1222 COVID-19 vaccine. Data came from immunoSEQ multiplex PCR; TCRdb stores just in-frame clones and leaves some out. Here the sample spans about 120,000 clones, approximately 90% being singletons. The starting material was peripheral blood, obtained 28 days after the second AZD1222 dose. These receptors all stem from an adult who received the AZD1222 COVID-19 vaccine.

The CDR3 sequence is CASSLVYQQGSETQYF. In DNA form, the CDR3 reads TGTGCCAGCAGCTTAGTGTACCAACAGGGGTCAGAGACCCAGTACTTC. This chain joins TRBV7-6 and TRBJ2-5; 7 bases are a match to TRBD1. The CDR3 consists of 16 residues. J lost 4 bases, V lost 1 base, and 9 bases had no gene match. Germline CDR1 and CDR2: SGHVS and FNYEAQ.

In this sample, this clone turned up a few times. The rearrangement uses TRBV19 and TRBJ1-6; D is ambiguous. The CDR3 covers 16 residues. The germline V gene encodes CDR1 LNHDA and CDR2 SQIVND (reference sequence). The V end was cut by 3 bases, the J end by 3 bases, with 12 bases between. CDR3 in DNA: TGTGCCAGTAGTATCAACCAGGCCAGCTATAATTCACCCCTCCACTTT. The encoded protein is CASSINQASYNSPLHF.

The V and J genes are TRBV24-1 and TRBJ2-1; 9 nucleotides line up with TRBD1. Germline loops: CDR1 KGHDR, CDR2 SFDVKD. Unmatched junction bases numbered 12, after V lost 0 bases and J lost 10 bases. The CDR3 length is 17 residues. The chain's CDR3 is CATSDLRGTGPSGEQFF. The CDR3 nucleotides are TGTGCCACCAGTGATTTGCGGGGGACAGGGCCGTCTGGGGAGCAGTTCTTC.

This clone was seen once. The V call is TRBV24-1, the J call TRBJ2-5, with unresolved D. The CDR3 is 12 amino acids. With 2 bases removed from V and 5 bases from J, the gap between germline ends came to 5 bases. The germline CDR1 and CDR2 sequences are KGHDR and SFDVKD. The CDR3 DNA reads TGTGCCACCAGTGATTCCTGGGAGACCCAGTACTTC. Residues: CATSDSWETQYF.

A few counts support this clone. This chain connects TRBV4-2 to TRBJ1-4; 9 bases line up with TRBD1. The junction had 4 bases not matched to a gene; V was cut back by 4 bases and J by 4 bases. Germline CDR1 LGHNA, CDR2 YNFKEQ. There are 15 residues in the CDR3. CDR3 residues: CASSLTGGYNEKLFF. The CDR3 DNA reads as TGTGCCAGCAGCCTGACAGGGGGTTATAATGAAAAACTGTTTTTT.

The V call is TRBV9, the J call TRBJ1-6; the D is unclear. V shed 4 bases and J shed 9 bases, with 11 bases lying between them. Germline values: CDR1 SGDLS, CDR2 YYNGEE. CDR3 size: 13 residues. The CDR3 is CASSLETASPLHF. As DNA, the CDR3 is TGTGCCAGCAGCCTAGAGACGGCTTCACCCCTCCACTTT.

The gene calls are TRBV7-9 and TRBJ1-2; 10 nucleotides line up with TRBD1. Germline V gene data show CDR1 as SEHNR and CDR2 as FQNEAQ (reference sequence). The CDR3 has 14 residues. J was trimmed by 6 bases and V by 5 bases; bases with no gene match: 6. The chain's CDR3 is CASSLGTGDHGYTF. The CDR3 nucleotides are TGTGCCAGCAGCCTAGGGACAGGGGATCATGGCTACACCTTC.

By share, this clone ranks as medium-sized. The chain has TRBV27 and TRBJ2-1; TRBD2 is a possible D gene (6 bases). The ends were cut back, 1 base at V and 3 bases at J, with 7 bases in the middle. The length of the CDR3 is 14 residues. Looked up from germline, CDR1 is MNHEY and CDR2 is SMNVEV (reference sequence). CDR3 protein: CASSLWGLYNEQFF. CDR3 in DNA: TGTGCCAGCAGTTTATGGGGACTCTACAATGAGCAGTTCTTC.

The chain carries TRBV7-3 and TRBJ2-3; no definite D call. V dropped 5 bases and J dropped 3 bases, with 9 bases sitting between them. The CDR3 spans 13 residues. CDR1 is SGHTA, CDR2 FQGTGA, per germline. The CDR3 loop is CASSRSRTDTQYF. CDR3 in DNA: TGTGCCAGCAGCCGTTCCAGGACAGATACGCAGTATTTT. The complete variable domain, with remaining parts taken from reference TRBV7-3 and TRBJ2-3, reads GAGVSQTPSNKVTEKGKYVELRCDPISGHTALYWYRQSLGQGPEFLIYFQGTGAADDSGLPNDRFFAVRPEGSVSTLKIQRTERGDSAVYLCASSRSRTDTQYFGPGTRLTVL.

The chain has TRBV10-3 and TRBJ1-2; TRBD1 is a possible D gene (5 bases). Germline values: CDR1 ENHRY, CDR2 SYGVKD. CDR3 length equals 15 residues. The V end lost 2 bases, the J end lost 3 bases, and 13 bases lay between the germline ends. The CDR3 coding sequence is TGTGCCATCAGTGAGGGGTTGCCGGGGGACTATGGCTACACCTTC. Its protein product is CAISEGLPGDYGYTF.

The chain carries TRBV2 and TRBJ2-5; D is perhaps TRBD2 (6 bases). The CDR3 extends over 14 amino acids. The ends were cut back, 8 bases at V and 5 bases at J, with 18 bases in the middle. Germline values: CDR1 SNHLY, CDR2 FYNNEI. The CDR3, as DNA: TGTGCCAGCGGAATGGAAGGGGCGGGGGAGACCCAGTACTTC. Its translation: CASGMEGAGETQYF.

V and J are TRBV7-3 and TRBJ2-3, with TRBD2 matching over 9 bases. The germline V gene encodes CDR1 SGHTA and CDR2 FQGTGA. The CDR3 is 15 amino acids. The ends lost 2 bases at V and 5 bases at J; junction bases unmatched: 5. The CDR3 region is CASSLGAGGRDTQYF. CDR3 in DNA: TGTGCCAGCAGCTTAGGAGCGGGAGGTAGAGATACGCAGTATTTT.

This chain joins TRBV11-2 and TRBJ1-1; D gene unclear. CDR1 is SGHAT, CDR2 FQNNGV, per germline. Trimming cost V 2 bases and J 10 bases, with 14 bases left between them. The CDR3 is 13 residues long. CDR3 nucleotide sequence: TGTGCCAGCAGCTTACCAAGGAGGGTTGGAGCTTTCTTT. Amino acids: CASSLPRRVGAFF.

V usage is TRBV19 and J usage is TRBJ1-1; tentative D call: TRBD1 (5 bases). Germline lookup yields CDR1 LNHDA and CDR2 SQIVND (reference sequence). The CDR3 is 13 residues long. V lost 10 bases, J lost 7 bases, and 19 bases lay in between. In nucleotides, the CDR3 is TGTGCCACTACGATGGGGGGAGTCAGTGAAGCTTTCTTT. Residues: CATTMGGVSEAFF.

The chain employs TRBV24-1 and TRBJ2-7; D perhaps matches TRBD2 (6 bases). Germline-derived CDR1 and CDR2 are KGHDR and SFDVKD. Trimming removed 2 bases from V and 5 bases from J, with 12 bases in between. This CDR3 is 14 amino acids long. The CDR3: CATSDWGDGHEQYF. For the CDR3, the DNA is TGTGCCACCAGTGATTGGGGGGACGGACACGAGCAGTACTTC.

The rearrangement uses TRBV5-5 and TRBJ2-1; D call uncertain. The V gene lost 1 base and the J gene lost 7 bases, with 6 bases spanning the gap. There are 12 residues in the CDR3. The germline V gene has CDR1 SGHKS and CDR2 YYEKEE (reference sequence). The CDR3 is CASSLRRNEQFF. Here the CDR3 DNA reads TGTGCCAGCAGCTTGAGACGGAATGAGCAGTTCTTC.

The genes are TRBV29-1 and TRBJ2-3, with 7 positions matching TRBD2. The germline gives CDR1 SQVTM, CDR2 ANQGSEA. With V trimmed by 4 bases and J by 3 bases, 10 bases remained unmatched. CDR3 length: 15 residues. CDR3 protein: CSVGLAGTVTDTQYF. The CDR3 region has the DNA TGCAGCGTTGGATTAGCGGGTACCGTGACAGATACGCAGTATTTT.

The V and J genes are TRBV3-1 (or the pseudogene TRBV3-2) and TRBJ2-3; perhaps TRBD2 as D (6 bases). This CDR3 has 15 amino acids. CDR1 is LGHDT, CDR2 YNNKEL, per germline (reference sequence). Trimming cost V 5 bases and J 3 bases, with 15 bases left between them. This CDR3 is CASSSSDHSTDTQYF. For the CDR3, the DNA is TGTGCCAGCAGCTCTAGCGATCATAGTACAGATACGCAGTATTTT.

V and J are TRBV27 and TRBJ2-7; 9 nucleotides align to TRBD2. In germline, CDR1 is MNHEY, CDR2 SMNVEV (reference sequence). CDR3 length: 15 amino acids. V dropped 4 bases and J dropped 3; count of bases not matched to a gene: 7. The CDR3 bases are TGTGCCAGCAGTTCTGCGGGAGGGTTACTCTACGAGCAGTACTTC. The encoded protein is CASSSAGGLLYEQYF.

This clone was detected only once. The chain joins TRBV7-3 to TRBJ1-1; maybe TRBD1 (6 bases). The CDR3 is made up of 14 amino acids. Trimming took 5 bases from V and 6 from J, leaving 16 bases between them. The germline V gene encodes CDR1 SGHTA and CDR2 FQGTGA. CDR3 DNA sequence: TGTGCCAGCAGCCCAGGAGGACAGAGATCTGAAGCTTTCTTT. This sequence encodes CASSPGGQRSEAFF. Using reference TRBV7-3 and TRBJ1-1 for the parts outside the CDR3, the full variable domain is GAGVSQTPSNKVTEKGKYVELRCDPISGHTALYWYRQSLGQGPEFLIYFQGTGAADDSGLPNDRFFAVRPEGSVSTLKIQRTERGDSAVYLCASSPGGQRSEAFFGQGTRLTVV.

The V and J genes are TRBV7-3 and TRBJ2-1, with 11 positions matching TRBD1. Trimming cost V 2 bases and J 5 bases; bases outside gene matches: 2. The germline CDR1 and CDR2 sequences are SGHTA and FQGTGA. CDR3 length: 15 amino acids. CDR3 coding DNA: TGTGCCAGCAGCTTAGGGGGACAGGGGGACAATGAGCAGTTCTTC. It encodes CASSLGGQGDNEQFF.

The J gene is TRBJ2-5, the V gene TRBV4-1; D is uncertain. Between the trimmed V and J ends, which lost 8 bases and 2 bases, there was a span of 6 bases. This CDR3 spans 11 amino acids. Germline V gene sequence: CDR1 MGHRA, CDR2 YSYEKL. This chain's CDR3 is CASGRQETQYF. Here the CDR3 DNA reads TGCGCCAGCGGCAGGCAAGAGACCCAGTACTTC.

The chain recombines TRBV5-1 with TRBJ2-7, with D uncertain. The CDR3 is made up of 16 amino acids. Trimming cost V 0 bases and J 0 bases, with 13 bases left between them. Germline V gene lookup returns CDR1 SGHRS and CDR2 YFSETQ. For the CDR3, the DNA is TGCGCCAGCAGCTTGGCCCCACTTCAACCCTCCTACGAGCAGTACTTC. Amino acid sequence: CASSLAPLQPSYEQYF.